The 20 T cell receptor beta chains reported below all come from one sample, sequenced in a study of response to subunit inactivated influenza vaccine. TCRdb re-derived calls from the RT-PCR reads in MiXCR, one entry per CDR3 protein. The top ten hold roughly 10% of the sample, which has about 310,000 distinct CDR3 sequences, just over 20% seen once. This specimen was PBMCs from blood, taken less than 22 months after vaccination. The receptor set was obtained from a man aged 45-69 years who received an inactivated influenza vaccine.

V gene TRBV10-3 combines with J gene TRBJ2-1; TRBD1 aligns across 7 bases. J gave up 4 bases and V 2 bases, and 5 bases lay outside the gene matches. The CDR3 is made up of 15 amino acids. The germline V gene has CDR1 ENHRY and CDR2 SYGVKD. Here the CDR3 DNA reads TGTGCCATCAGTGAGGGTACAGGGGCGTACAATGAGCAGTTCTTC. This sequence encodes CAISEGTGAYNEQFF.

This clonotype showed up many times. V usage is TRBV20-1 and J usage is TRBJ1-1; possible D gene TRBD1, 5 bases. CDR3 size: 13 residues. Trimming pared 0 bases from V and 6 bases from J, leaving 11 bases between. Germline assignment: CDR1 DFQATT and CDR2 SNEGSKA (reference sequence). The CDR3 spells CSARDMQGAEAFF. The CDR3 nucleotides are TGCAGTGCTAGAGATATGCAGGGCGCTGAAGCTTTCTTT.

CDR3 in DNA: TGTGCCAGCAGTACCCCCAGGGCCAAGGGCAATCAGCCCCAGCATTTT. It encodes CASSTPRAKGNQPQHF. The chain uses TRBV28 and TRBJ1-5; weak D call: TRBD1 (5 bases). V was pared by 5 bases and J by 2 bases, with 16 bases between. Per the germline V gene, CDR1 is MDHEN and CDR2 is SYDVKM. The CDR3 is 16 residues long.

This clonotype was found many times. The genes are TRBV20-1 and TRBJ1-1, with 9 positions matching TRBD1. The CDR3 is 18 amino acids. V lost 4 bases and J lost 3; bases outside the gene matches: 18. CDR1 is DFQATT, CDR2 SNEGSKA, per germline (reference sequence). The CDR3 bases are TGCAGTGCTATGGCTAACCCGGGACAGGGACTCTCCTACACTGAAGCTTTCTTT. This gives the protein CSAMANPGQGLSYTEAFF.

V usage is TRBV9 and J usage is TRBJ2-7; a weak D match, TRBD2 (5 bases). Germline CDR1 is SGDLS and CDR2 is YYNGEE. This CDR3 is built from 13 residues. The V gene lost 7 bases and the J gene lost 2 bases, with 13 bases spanning the gap. The CDR3 bases are TGTGCCAGCGCAACGGGATCCACCTACGAGCAGTACTTC. This encodes CASATGSTYEQYF.

The chain recombines TRBV5-1 with TRBJ2-1; D is undetermined. Trimming cost V 4 bases and J 7 bases, with 12 bases left between them. The CDR3 sequence is 13 residues long. Germline V gene lookup returns CDR1 SGHRS and CDR2 YFSETQ. This CDR3 is CASSIFVGNEQFF. The CDR3 coding sequence is TGCGCCAGCAGCATTTTCGTTGGGAATGAGCAGTTCTTC.

This CDR3 reads CAWSRNVFTEAFF. The CDR3, as DNA: TGTGCCTGGAGTCGCAACGTTTTCACTGAAGCTTTCTTT. V gene TRBV30 combines with J gene TRBJ1-1; D unclear. Trimming shortened V by 2 bases and J by 4 bases, and 11 bases separated the two germline ends. CDR3 length: 13 amino acids. Germline V gene data show CDR1 as GTSNPN and CDR2 as SVGIG (reference sequence).

This clonotype showed up just a few times. DNA for the CDR3: TGTGCCAGCTCACGGGGGTTCGGGAACACTGAAGCTTTCTTT. This sequence encodes CASSRGFGNTEAFF. The chain couples TRBV18 to TRBJ1-1, with D tentatively TRBD1 (5 bases). Per germline, CDR1 KGHSH and CDR2 LQKENI. Trimming shortened V by 4 bases and J by 1 base, and 10 bases separated the two germline ends. The CDR3 is 14 amino acids.

This clonotype has more than one count but fewer than ten. This chain joins TRBV5-1 and TRBJ2-2; possibly TRBD1 for D (5 bases). The V and J ends lost 4 bases and 2 bases respectively, with 9 bases between them. This CDR3 has 14 amino acids. Germline values: CDR1 SGHRS, CDR2 YFSETQ. CDR3 DNA sequence: TGCGCCAGCAGCCTAGGACATAACACCGGGGAGCTGTTTTTT. Translating gives CASSLGHNTGELFF. The full variable domain, its missing parts supplied by reference TRBV5-1 and TRBJ2-2, is KAGVTQTPRYLIKTRGQQVTLSCSPISGHRSVSWYQQTPGQGLQFLFEYFSETQRNKGNFPGRFSGRQFSNSRSEMNVSTLELGDSALYLCASSLGHNTGELFFGEGSRLTVL.

The count of this clonotype is one. This chain links TRBV10-2 with TRBJ2-1, with 8 bases lining up with TRBD2. CDR3 size: 15 residues. Germline V gives CDR1 WSHSY, CDR2 SAAADI. Losses at the gene ends were 7 bases for V and 5 bases for J; bases not matched to a gene: 10. CDR3 amino acids: CASIRLERGNNEQFF. CDR3 nucleotide sequence: TGCGCCAGCATCCGACTAGAGCGGGGGAACAATGAGCAGTTCTTC.

The chain recombines TRBV11-2 with TRBJ2-7, with 8 bases identical to TRBD2. Germline trimming cut 5 bases from V and 1 base from J; bases unmatched to any gene: 10. The CDR3 has 16 amino acids. The germline V gene has CDR1 SGHAT and CDR2 FQNNGV. In DNA form, the CDR3 reads TGTGCCAGCAGCGCGCGCGGGGGGAGACTTTCCTACGAGCAGTACTTC. Encoded protein: CASSARGGRLSYEQYF.

CDR3 loop: CASSYSFGEQFF. Written as DNA, the CDR3 is TGTGCCAGCAGTTACTCGTTCGGTGAGCAGTTCTTC. The rearrangement uses TRBV6-2 or TRBV6-3 and TRBJ2-1; D unresolved. The germline V gene has CDR1 MNHEY and CDR2 SVGEGT. This CDR3 contains 12 residues. With 0 bases removed from V and 9 bases from J, the gap between germline ends came to 6 bases.

The sample holds many counts of this clonotype. The CDR3 nucleotides read TGCAGTGTCAGGGAAAGGGGACGGGGCTACACCTTC. This translates into CSVRERGRGYTF. The chain joins TRBV20-1 to TRBJ1-2; D perhaps matches TRBD1 (5 bases). The CDR3 runs 12 residues. Germline V gene lookup returns CDR1 DFQATT and CDR2 SNEGSKA (reference sequence). V was cut by 7 bases and J by 8 bases, with 17 bases left in between.

This clonotype was seen a handful of times. V and J are TRBV20-1 and TRBJ1-2; tentative D call: TRBD1 (5 bases). The V end lost 4 bases, the J end lost 5 bases, and 8 bases lay between the germline ends. Germline values: CDR1 DFQATT, CDR2 SNEGSKA (reference sequence). The CDR3 is 11 residues long. The CDR3 region has the DNA TGCAGTGCTAACGGGGGGTATGGCTACACCTTC. Its translation is CSANGGYGYTF.

This clonotype was picked up a small number of times. CDR3 sequence reads: CASSLAGDIDTQYF. Here the CDR3 DNA reads TGCGCCAGCAGCTTGGCCGGGGATATAGATACGCAGTATTTT. This chain connects TRBV5-1 to TRBJ2-3, with D possibly being TRBD2 (5 bases). The V and J ends lost 0 bases and 5 bases respectively, with 10 bases between them. CDR1 is SGHRS and CDR2 is YFSETQ in the germline V gene. The CDR3 is 14 amino acids.

This chain connects TRBV18 to TRBJ1-2, with a possible D match to TRBD1 (5 bases). The CDR3 runs to 15 residues. CDR1 and CDR2 from the germline V gene are KGHSH and LQKENI. V lost 3 bases, J lost 0 bases, and 11 bases lay in between. The CDR3 here is CASSPGTATNYGYTF. The CDR3 nucleotides read TGTGCCAGCTCACCGGGGACCGCCACTAACTATGGCTACACCTTC.

As regards this clonotype: At one end, the junction sequence differs from germline, possibly due to a read error. V is TRBV7-8 and J is TRBJ1-5, with D perhaps matching TRBD1 (6 bases). This CDR3 contains 15 residues. The V gene's germline CDR1 is SGHVS and CDR2 FQNEAQ. This CDR3 is CASSLNRASNQPEHF. CDR3 coding DNA: TGTGCCAGCAGCTTGAACAGGGCAAGCAATCAGCCCGAGCATTTT.

The rearrangement joins TRBV4-3 to TRBJ1-2, with D possibly TRBD1 on 5 matching bases. The germline V gene has CDR1 LGHNA and CDR2 YSLEER. The CDR3 sequence is 16 residues long. The V end lost 5 bases, the J end lost 7 bases, and 23 bases lay between the germline ends. CDR3: CASSYTGTQIRLGYTF. For the CDR3, the DNA is TGCGCCAGCAGCTATACCGGGACGCAGATTCGCCTTGGCTACACCTTC.

J is TRBJ1-2 and V is TRBV6-2 or TRBV6-3; D is ambiguous. There are 12 residues in the CDR3. Per germline, CDR1 MNHEY and CDR2 SVGEGT. V was shortened by 6 bases and J by 8 bases, with 13 bases between the two germline ends. Here the CDR3 DNA reads TGTGCCAGCAGCGGATCGTATTGGGGCTACACCTTC. As protein: CASSGSYWGYTF.

The rearrangement links TRBV9 to TRBJ1-2, with TRBD1 as a possible D gene (6 bases). V dropped 3 bases and J dropped 2 bases, with 14 bases sitting between them. The CDR3 contains 15 residues. The germline V gene encodes CDR1 SGDLS and CDR2 YYNGEE. DNA for the CDR3: TGTGCCAGCAGCGGTAGGTCAGGGGCGAACTATGGCTACACCTTC. It encodes CASSGRSGANYGYTF.